These 6 T cell receptor beta chains originate from one sample sequenced in a study of vaccination effects on CD4 cells after COVID-19. TCRdb's table, derived via immunoSEQ multiplex PCR, lists solely in-frame clones and lacks some. The table records 24,000 or so clones, approximately 80% of them present only once. No antigens are known for them. ViraFEST expansion of antigen-specific CD4+ T cells with viral peptide pools preceded sequencing. Investigators separated out CD4+ T cells once more than nine days of culture had passed. The person's infection with SARS-CoV-2, confirmed by PCR, took place between March and December 2020. The material sequenced was CD4+ T cells from PBMCs cultured with HCoV-NL63 spike peptides, taken before COVID-19 vaccination. The receptor source for this set is a human donor who had a prior SARS-CoV-2 infection.

The chain joins TRBV6-5 to TRBJ1-1, with D perhaps TRBD1 (6 bases). This CDR3 region has 14 residues. Per the germline V gene, CDR1 is MNHEY and CDR2 is SVGAGI. Trimming pared 7 bases from V and 6 bases from J, leaving 18 bases between. CDR3 sequence: CASTYRVRGSEAFF. The CDR3 DNA reads as TGTGCCAGCACCTACAGGGTTCGCGGATCTGAAGCTTTCTTT.

The rearrangement links TRBV3-1 (or the pseudogene TRBV3-2) to TRBJ2-7; possibly TRBD2 for D (6 bases). Trimming removed 1 base from V and 7 bases from J, with 11 bases in between. The germline V gene has CDR1 LGHDT and CDR2 YNNKEL (reference sequence). The CDR3 sequence is 13 residues long. CDR3 loop: CASSQVTRAEQYF. The CDR3 nucleotides read TGTGCCAGCAGCCAAGTGACTAGGGCGGAGCAGTACTTC.

This sequence joins TRBV12-3 or TRBV12-4 and TRBJ2-7, with D possibly matching TRBD2 (6 bases). V lost 3 bases to trimming and J lost 7 bases, with 13 bases between them. The CDR3 extends over 13 amino acids. CDR3 sequence: CASSFSDRGEQYF. DNA of the CDR3: TGTGCCAGCAGTTTTTCCGACCGGGGGGAGCAGTACTTC.

This sequence joins TRBV7-3 and TRBJ2-1, with a tentative D call TRBD2 (6 bases). Trimming left V 5 bases short and J 1 base short, with 9 bases between. Germline CDR1 SGHTA, CDR2 FQGTGA. This CDR3 has 14 residues. The CDR3 loop reads CASSPTRSYNEQFF. CDR3 sequence (DNA): TGTGCCAGCAGCCCGACTAGGTCCTACAATGAGCAGTTCTTC.

The DNA of the CDR3 is TGTGCCAGCTCGTCCGGCGGGGGGGCCGGGTCCTACAATGAGCAGTTCTTC. It is translated as CASSSGGGAGSYNEQFF. The V and J genes are TRBV7-8 and TRBJ2-1, with TRBD2 identical over 9 bases. V shed 8 bases, J shed 1 base, and the junction held 12 bases outside the gene matches. Germline lookup yields CDR1 SGHVS and CDR2 FQNEAQ. CDR3 length equals 17 residues.

The chain employs TRBV19 and TRBJ1-5; 8 bases are shared with TRBD1. The CDR3 covers 13 residues. From germline, CDR1 is LNHDA and CDR2 SQIVND (reference sequence). Germline trimming cut 4 bases from V and 8 bases from J; bases unmatched to any gene: 4. CDR3 protein: CASSNRGREPQHF. The CDR3 DNA reads TGTGCCAGTAGTAACAGGGGGAGAGAGCCCCAGCATTTT.